The sequence of this TCR beta chain was determined in a study of cytomegalovirus exposure and HLA in healthy donors. Study-level background: Later, an analysis reported that the 95 to 150 validation repertoires had used the same platform as the roughly 680 first-cohort repertoires.

Notes on the study in general: The study put 150 to 200 TCR beta chains on its list as cytomegalovirus-associated.

With respect to this clone: Its antigen is unidentified.

Separation from the roughly 670-subject first cohort characterized the approximately 120-subject validation cohort, to which the donors belonged. Sequencing was performed with immunoSEQ multiplex PCR; in TCRdb, only in-frame clones are kept and a portion is missing. This sample has about 200,000 clones, with roughly 82% found just once. Trimming pared 8 bases from V and 1 base from J, leaving 14 bases between. This CDR3 contains 14 residues. CDR1 and CDR2 (germline): SNHLY, FYNNEI. This chain joins TRBV2 and TRBJ1-1; no definite D call. The sequenced material came from PBMCs. This receptor was identified in a woman aged 25 to 39 in good health and CMV-seropositive. The CDR3 DNA sequence: TGTGCCAGCGTAAGTGGTCGGGGGAACACTGAAGCTTTCTTT. Protein sequence: CASVSGRGNTEAFF.